This T cell receptor (beta chain) was identified in a study of blood T cell repertoires in COVID-19. Looking at the study overall: The United States, Italy and Spain supplied acute and convalescent COVID-19 samples. Sources were T cells, B-cell-depleted T cells, or PBMCs; the material itself was cDNA or gDNA.

Original processing notes: Cell counts per sample came from amplifying reference gene primers. Sequencing used immunoSEQ multiplex PCR; TCRdb keeps in-frame clones, though not all of them. The V and J calls and clone size come from that table; D and trimming were worked out from the DNA. The data hold about 140,000 clones, with roughly 73% observed a single time. This CDR3 is built from 17 residues. Germline V lookup: CDR1 SGDLS, CDR2 YYNGEE. The J segment lost 1 base and the V segment lost 3 bases, leaving 4 bases of the junction unmatched. The specimen was peripheral blood. This TCR was sampled from a woman in her 50s with active or convalescent COVID-19. The chain couples TRBV9 to TRBJ2-3, with 14 bases that match TRBD2. CDR3 sequence (DNA): TGTGCCAGCAGCGATCCGGGACTAGCGGGAGGCACAGATACGCAGTATTTT. Protein product: CASSDPGLAGGTDTQYF.